This T cell receptor (beta chain) was sequenced in a study of blood T cell repertoires in COVID-19. Overall study context: From the United States, Italy and Spain came samples of acute and convalescent COVID-19.

This clone turned up a few times. Patients in Seattle were enrolled during active infection, then followed longitudinally. There are 13 residues in the CDR3. Trimming removed 4 bases from V and 5 bases from J; junction bases left unmatched: 6. Germline loops: CDR1 SGDLS, CDR2 YYNGEE. The assay was immunoSEQ multiplex PCR, and TCRdb's table has in-frame clones only and misses some. The sample consists of approximately 170,000 clones, roughly 86% of them appearing once. The sequencing input was peripheral blood. This clonotype was sampled from a woman at least 80 years old with COVID-19, enrolled during active disease. The rearrangement uses TRBV9 and TRBJ2-7; TRBD2 agrees at 7 bases. This chain's CDR3 is CASSRDYLNEQYF. In nucleotides, the CDR3 is TGTGCCAGCAGCCGGGACTACCTTAACGAGCAGTACTTC. Filled out from reference TRBV9 and TRBJ2-7, the complete variable domain reads DSGVTQTPKHLITATGQRVTLRCSPRSGDLSVYWYQQSLDQGLQFLIQYYNGEERAKGNILERFSAQQFPDLHSELNLSSLELGDSALYFCASSRDYLNEQYFGPGTRLTVT.